This T cell receptor (beta chain) was recorded in a study of blood T cell repertoires in COVID-19. In the study overall: Spain, Italy and the United States supplied samples that represented acute and convalescent COVID-19. PBMCs, B-cell-depleted T cells, or T cells provided the cDNA or gDNA that made up the material.

The V gene's germline CDR1 is MNHEY and CDR2 SVGAGI. Losses at the gene ends were 6 bases for V and 2 bases for J; bases not matched to a gene: 6. The CDR3 loop spans 15 amino acids. In the authors' workflow: Estimation of nucleated cell counts was performed using reference gene primer amplification. The assay was immunoSEQ multiplex PCR, and TCRdb's table has in-frame clones only and misses some. V and J calls and clone size follow that table, whereas D and trimming were derived from the DNA. The sample lists about 130,000 clones; about four fifths were seen once. The receptor's source is a man in his forties with active or convalescent COVID-19. Source material: peripheral blood. The chain couples TRBV6-5 to TRBJ2-5, with 10 bases matching TRBD2. As DNA, the CDR3 is TGTGCCAGCAGGGCTAGCGGGGGACAACAAGAGACCCAGTACTTC. Translating it yields CASRASGGQQETQYF.